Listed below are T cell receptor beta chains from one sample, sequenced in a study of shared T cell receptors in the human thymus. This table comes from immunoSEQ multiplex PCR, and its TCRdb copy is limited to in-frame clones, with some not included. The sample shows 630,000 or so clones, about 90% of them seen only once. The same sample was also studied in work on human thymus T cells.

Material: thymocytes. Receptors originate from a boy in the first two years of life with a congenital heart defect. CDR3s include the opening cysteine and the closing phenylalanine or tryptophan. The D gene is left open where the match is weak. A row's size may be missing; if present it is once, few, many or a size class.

CASGSFLAGGIYNEQFF	TGTGCTAGTGGTTCCTTCCTAGCGGGAGGCATCTACAATGAGCAGTTCTTC	TRBD2	TRBV12-5	once	TRBJ2-1
CASSLSAGVGWGANVLTF	TGTGCCAGCAGTTTATCGGCAGGGGTGGGGTGGGGGGCCAACGTCCTGACTTTC	-	TRBV28	few	TRBJ2-6
CASSKDSRSGNTIYF	TGTGCCAGCAGCAAGGACAGTCGCTCTGGAAACACCATATATTTT	-	TRBV5-6	few	TRBJ1-3
CASVQGASGDTQYF	TGTGCCAGCGTACAGGGGGCAAGTGGAGATACGCAGTATTTT	TRBD1	TRBV6-5	-	TRBJ2-3
CSVDRTAGRKTYYGYTF	TGCAGCGTTGACCGGACAGCCGGACGGAAGACCTACTATGGCTACACCTTC	-	TRBV29-1	-	TRBJ1-2
CASSLGRFNEKLFF	TGCGCCAGCAGCTTGGGCAGGTTTAATGAAAAACTGTTTTTT	-	TRBV5-1	once	TRBJ1-4
CASSFNRDHGANVLTF	TGTGCCAGCAGTTTCAACAGGGATCATGGGGCCAACGTCCTGACTTTC	-	TRBV28	-	TRBJ2-6
CASSVHPQKPGLAGNTGELFF	TGTGCCAGCAGCGTACACCCCCAAAAGCCGGGACTAGCGGGAAACACCGGGGAGCTGTTTTTT	TRBD2	TRBV28	-	TRBJ2-2
CASSDTASGSGELFF	TGTGCCAGCAGTGATACGGCTAGCGGGAGCGGGGAGCTGTTTTTT	TRBD2	TRBV25-1	-	TRBJ2-2
CASSLKGEQPQHF	TGTGCCAGCAGCTTAAAGGGGGAGCAGCCCCAGCATTTT	-	TRBV7-2	-	TRBJ1-5
CASRPQGPSGTGTYEQYF	TGTGCCAGCAGGCCCCAGGGTCCCTCCGGGACAGGGACCTACGAGCAGTACTTC	TRBD1	TRBV27	-	TRBJ2-7
CASSLAASGGSYTDTQYF	TGTGCCAGCAGCTTGGCCGCTAGCGGGGGATCCTACACAGATACGCAGTATTTT	TRBD2	TRBV5-6	-	TRBJ2-3
CAWSVRHRNLSGNTIYF	TGTGCCTGGAGTGTACGGCACAGGAACCTCTCTGGAAACACCATATATTTT	-	TRBV30	-	TRBJ1-3
CASRRQGALGYTF	TGTGCCAGCAGGCGACAGGGGGCTCTGGGCTACACCTTC	TRBD1	TRBV28	-	TRBJ1-2
CASSIGGDRPYSNQPQHF	TGTGCCAGTAGTATAGGGGGGGACAGGCCTTATAGCAATCAGCCCCAGCATTTT	TRBD1	TRBV19	-	TRBJ1-5
CASSLTSGRGDTQYF	TGTGCCAGCAGCTTGACTAGCGGGAGAGGGGATACGCAGTATTTT	TRBD2	TRBV5-6	-	TRBJ2-3
CASSFITAGEQFF	TGTGCCAGCAGCTTTATCACCGCGGGGGAGCAGTTCTTC	-	TRBV7-9	-	TRBJ2-1
CASSPHKNTEAFF	TGTGCCAGCAGTCCCCACAAGAACACTGAAGCTTTCTTT	-	TRBV27	-	TRBJ1-1
CASSQARLCGRSNEQFF	TGTGCCAGCAGCCAAGCCCGGCTGTGCGGGAGGTCCAATGAGCAGTTCTTC	TRBD2	TRBV14	-	TRBJ2-1
CASSPTGGWITEAFF	TGTGCCAGCTCACCGACGGGAGGATGGATCACTGAAGCTTTCTTT	-	TRBV18	-	TRBJ1-1
CASRDRAYEQYF	TGTGCCAGCAGGGACAGGGCCTACGAGCAGTACTTC	TRBD1	TRBV25-1	-	TRBJ2-7
CASSPYPSPRTDTQYF	TGTGCCAGCAGCCCATATCCAAGCCCCCGTACAGATACGCAGTATTTT	-	TRBV14	-	TRBJ2-3
CASSLMGTPTGRLNTEAFF	TGTGCCAGCAGCTTAATGGGTACTCCGACAGGGCGACTGAACACTGAAGCTTTCTTT	TRBD1	TRBV7-3	-	TRBJ1-1
CASGTGGRAFF	TGTGCCAGCGGGACAGGGGGTCGAGCTTTCTTT	TRBD1	TRBV27	-	TRBJ1-1
CASSLGTPLTYEQYF	TGTGCCAGCAGCTTAGGGACACCGTTAACCTACGAGCAGTACTTC	-	TRBV7-9	-	TRBJ2-7
CAWSVLQGGYEQYF	TGTGCCTGGAGTGTACTGCAGGGGGGCTACGAGCAGTACTTC	-	TRBV30	-	TRBJ2-7
CASTPPSDPRGELFF	TGTGCCAGTACCCCTCCTAGCGATCCACGCGGGGAGCTGTTTTTT	-	TRBV19	-	TRBJ2-2
CASSTSPGNTIYF	TGTGCCAGCAGTACCAGTCCTGGAAACACCATATATTTT	-	TRBV27	-	TRBJ1-3
CASSLFLAEGVDEQYF	TGTGCCAGCAGCTTATTCCTCGCGGAGGGAGTGGACGAGCAGTACTTC	-	TRBV11-2	-	TRBJ2-7
CASSESSSGSFGELFF	TGTGCCAGCAGTGAAAGCTCCAGCGGGAGTTTCGGGGAGCTGTTTTTT	TRBD2	TRBV28	-	TRBJ2-2
CASSTTGGGGEQYF	TGTGCCAGTAGTACGACAGGGGGCGGGGGCGAGCAGTACTTC	TRBD1	TRBV19	-	TRBJ2-7
CASSCRTGTLLNTEAFF	TGTGCCAGCAGCTGCCGGACAGGGACCCTGCTGAACACTGAAGCTTTCTTT	TRBD1	TRBV27	-	TRBJ1-1
CASSQGRGNYGYTF	TGTGCCAGCAGCCAAGGGCGAGGGAACTATGGCTACACCTTC	-	TRBV14	-	TRBJ1-2